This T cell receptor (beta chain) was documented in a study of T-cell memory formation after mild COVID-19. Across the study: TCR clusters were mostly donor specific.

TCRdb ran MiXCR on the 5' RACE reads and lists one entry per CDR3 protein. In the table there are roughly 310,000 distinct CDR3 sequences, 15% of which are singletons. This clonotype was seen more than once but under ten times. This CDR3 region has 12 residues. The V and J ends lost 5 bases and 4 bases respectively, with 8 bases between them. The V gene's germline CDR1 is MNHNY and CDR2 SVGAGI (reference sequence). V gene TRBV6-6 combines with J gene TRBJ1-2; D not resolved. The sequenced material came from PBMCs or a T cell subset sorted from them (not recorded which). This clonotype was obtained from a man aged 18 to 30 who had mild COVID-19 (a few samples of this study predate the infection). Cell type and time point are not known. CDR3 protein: CASSPATYGYTF. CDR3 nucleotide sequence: TGTGCCAGCAGTCCGGCCACCTATGGCTACACCTTC.